These 30 T cell receptor beta chains came from one sample sequenced in a study of human thymus T cells (TCRdb year 2020). Thymus tissue was collected as surgical resects that were removed during corrective cardiac surgery. The receptor library was made with the immunoSEQ multiplex PCR assay. Drawn from immuneACCESS, this table holds only the in-frame rearrangements with V and J called that TCRdb kept. Clones are partly lost; checked studies trace under half to an unresolved V gene and leave the rest unexplained. The sample table contains 65,000 to 90,000 clones; only one count was recorded for 85% to 95% of them. Clones ranked in the top ten supply approximately 0.031% of the sample. Sequencing input: thymus tissue. The receptors shown here come from a girl younger than two with a congenital heart defect but otherwise immunologically healthy.

The chain has TRBV5-4 and TRBJ2-7; D might be TRBD1 (6 bases). Per the germline V gene, CDR1 is SGHNT and CDR2 is YYREEE (reference sequence). This CDR3 is built from 14 residues. Trimming removed 3 bases from V and 6 bases from J, with 16 bases in between. CDR3 sequence (DNA): TGTGCCAGCAGCTCGAGGGGGTTCCCAACCGAGCAGTACTTC. Amino acids: CASSSRGFPTEQYF.

This sequence joins TRBV19 and TRBJ1-5; possibly TRBD1 for D (6 bases). Looked up from germline, CDR1 is LNHDA and CDR2 is SQIVND (reference sequence). This CDR3 has 19 residues. Trimming removed 3 bases from V and 2 bases from J, with 23 bases in between. The CDR3 nucleotides read TGTGCCAGTAGTATTAAGACAGCGGGGGCCGTAGATGGCAATCAGCCCCAGCATTTT. Translating it yields CASSIKTAGAVDGNQPQHF.

The gene calls are TRBV14 and TRBJ1-2; D call uncertain. This CDR3 region has 16 residues. CDR1 SGHDN and CDR2 FVKESK come from the germline V gene. V lost 0 bases, J lost 6 bases, and 17 bases lay in between. The CDR3 DNA follows: TGTGCCAGCAGCCAAGATTTAAGGGCGGGAGAAGATGGCTACACCTTC. Encoded protein: CASSQDLRAGEDGYTF.

This chain joins TRBV7-3 and TRBJ2-7, with TRBD2 matching 7 bases. The trim removed 4 bases at V and 2 bases at J, leaving 8 bases unmatched. The CDR3 contains 15 residues. The V gene's germline CDR1 is SGHTA and CDR2 FQGTGA. The CDR3 coding sequence is TGTGCCAGCAGCTCGGGGGAGGGCCGCGCCTACGAGCAGTACTTC. Translating it yields CASSSGEGRAYEQYF.

The chain combines TRBV7-2 with TRBJ2-1, with 12 nucleotides matching TRBD2. The V and J ends lost 2 bases and 7 bases, in that order; junction bases with no gene match: 3. Germline assignment: CDR1 SGHTA and CDR2 FQGNSA. CDR3 length equals 15 residues. For the CDR3, the DNA is TGTGCCAGCAGCTTAAAACTAGCGGGAGGAAATGAGCAGTTCTTC. This sequence encodes CASSLKLAGGNEQFF.

The V call is TRBV11-2, the J call TRBJ2-3, with 10 bases fitting TRBD2. With 5 bases clipped from V and 1 base from J, the junction kept 12 bases outside the gene matches. This CDR3 has 18 residues. Looked up from germline, CDR1 is SGHAT and CDR2 is FQNNGV. The CDR3 coding sequence is TGTGCCAGCAGCACAGAAAGCGGGAGGGCTGGTGGCACAGATACGCAGTATTTT. It specifies CASSTESGRAGGTDTQYF.

The J gene is TRBJ1-4, the V gene TRBV5-1; D perhaps matches TRBD1 (5 bases). Trimming shortened V by 4 bases and J by 2 bases, and 12 bases separated the two germline ends. The CDR3 has 15 residues. The germline CDR1 and CDR2 sequences are SGHRS and YFSETQ. CDR3 DNA: TGCGCCAGCAGCGCCAGGGATTGGACTAATGAAAAACTGTTTTTT. Protein product: CASSARDWTNEKLFF.

The chain carries TRBV5-4 and TRBJ1-2; D remains ambiguous. Germline V gene data show CDR1 as SGHNT and CDR2 as YYREEE (reference sequence). Trimming took 3 bases from V and 5 from J, leaving 23 bases between them. This CDR3 region has 17 residues. The CDR3 spells CASSSPWAPPSSYGYTF. In nucleotides, the CDR3 is TGTGCCAGCAGCTCGCCCTGGGCACCTCCATCTTCTTATGGCTACACCTTC.

This chain connects TRBV7-2 to TRBJ2-5, with 10 positions matching TRBD2. Trimming cost V 1 base and J 2 bases; bases outside gene matches: 1. The CDR3 extends over 15 amino acids. CDR1 is SGHTA, CDR2 FQGNSA, per germline. CDR3 protein: CASSLGAGGQETQYF. CDR3 DNA: TGTGCCAGCAGCTTAGGAGCGGGAGGGCAAGAGACCCAGTACTTC.

This chain uses TRBV23-1 with TRBJ2-2, with TRBD2 as a possible D gene (6 bases). TRBV23-1 is labeled an ORF, and its function is uncertain. The length of the CDR3 is 19 residues. V was clipped by 4 bases and J by 1 base, with 22 bases between them. The chain's CDR3 is CASSLGRGAGPKNTGELFF. In DNA form, the CDR3 reads TGCGCCAGCAGTCTGGGGCGAGGGGCGGGACCCAAGAACACCGGGGAGCTGTTTTTT.

In this sample, this clone turned up a few times. The rearrangement uses TRBV12-5 and TRBJ1-1; D gene uncertain. V lost 3 bases, J lost 7 bases, and 21 bases lay in between. Germline loops: CDR1 LGHNT, CDR2 FRNRAP. The CDR3 has 16 residues. In nucleotides, the CDR3 is TGTGCTAGTGGTTTCTCCAAGTATGGGCGAAGGAGTGAAGCTTTCTTT. Protein sequence: CASGFSKYGRRSEAFF.

The CDR3 loop is CSVRTSGRNEQFF. The DNA for the CDR3 is TGCAGCGTCCGGACTAGCGGGAGAAATGAGCAGTTCTTC. The rearrangement joins TRBV29-1 to TRBJ2-1; 13 nucleotides line up with TRBD2. V shed 6 bases and J 7 bases; nucleotides not matched to a gene: 3. The CDR3 consists of 13 residues. Germline V gives CDR1 SQVTM, CDR2 ANQGSEA.

V usage is TRBV2 and J usage is TRBJ2-6; 9 bases align to TRBD1. CDR3 size: 18 residues. The V and J ends lost 6 bases and 0 bases, in that order; junction bases with no gene match: 9. Germline CDR1 is SNHLY and CDR2 is FYNNEI. The CDR3 loop reads CASRGHGTGYSGANVLTF. In DNA form, the CDR3 reads TGTGCCAGCAGGGGGCATGGGACAGGGTACTCTGGGGCCAACGTCCTGACTTTC.

The rearrangement links TRBV5-4 to TRBJ1-1; D possibly corresponds to TRBD1 (6 bases). The ends were cut back, 2 bases at V and 0 bases at J, with 14 bases in the middle. CDR1 and CDR2 (germline): SGHNT, YYREEE (reference sequence). This CDR3 has 16 amino acids. The CDR3: CASSFGGVPLNTEAFF. The CDR3, as DNA: TGTGCCAGCAGCTTTGGGGGCGTACCATTGAACACTGAAGCTTTCTTT.

This sequence joins TRBV6-1 and TRBJ2-1, with TRBD1 matching over 8 bases. With V trimmed by 1 base and J by 6 bases, 11 bases remained unmatched. Germline assignment: CDR1 MNHNS and CDR2 SASEGT. The CDR3 totals 17 residues. The CDR3 protein is CASSEGVTGARRNEQFF. The CDR3 DNA is TGTGCCAGCAGTGAAGGGGTGACAGGGGCCCGTCGCAATGAGCAGTTCTTC.

The chain is built from TRBV20-1 and TRBJ2-5; D gene uncertain. Germline lookup yields CDR1 DFQATT and CDR2 SNEGSKA (reference sequence). V gave up 4 bases and J gave up 7 bases, with 4 bases separating them. The CDR3 has 9 amino acids. CDR3 in DNA: TGCAGTGCTATGCGGACCCAGTACTTC. Its protein is CSAMRTQYF.

This clone appeared a few times. This sequence joins TRBV27 and TRBJ2-1, with D unclear. Germline values: CDR1 MNHEY, CDR2 SMNVEV (reference sequence). V lost 4 bases to trimming and J lost 0 bases, with 16 bases between them. This CDR3 is 17 amino acids long. In DNA form, the CDR3 reads TGTGCCAGCAGTTCCCCCGGCGTATCAAGCTCCTACAATGAGCAGTTCTTC. Residues: CASSSPGVSSSYNEQFF.

V gene TRBV27 combines with J gene TRBJ2-2, with no clear D. V dropped 4 bases and J dropped 1 base, with 10 bases sitting between them. Germline lookup yields CDR1 MNHEY and CDR2 SMNVEV (reference sequence). This CDR3 comprises 15 residues. As DNA, the CDR3 is TGTGCCAGCAGTTCCCCGCCAGGGAACACCGGGGAGCTGTTTTTT. Its translation: CASSSPPGNTGELFF.

The chain recombines TRBV7-5 with TRBJ2-3; TRBD1, the table's D call, was not compared with the DNA. TRBV7-5 corresponds to a pseudogene. This CDR3 region has 16 residues. In DNA form, the CDR3 reads TGTGTCAGAAGCTCCCCATTTGGGCCTAGCACAGATACGCAGTATTTT. Protein: CVRSSPFGPSTDTQYF.

The rearrangement uses TRBV15 and TRBJ2-7; the D is unclear. V was pared by 2 bases and J by 1 base, with 12 bases between. This CDR3 is built from 15 residues. Germline CDR1 and CDR2: LNHNV and YYDKDF (reference sequence). The CDR3 spells CATSRTRPSSYEQYF. DNA of the CDR3: TGTGCCACCAGCAGAACCCGACCCAGTTCCTACGAGCAGTACTTC.

The V gene is TRBV7-3, the J gene TRBJ1-2; D is unresolved. From germline, CDR1 is SGHTA and CDR2 FQGTGA. V lost 4 bases and J 0 bases, leaving 12 bases between the germline ends. The CDR3 has 15 residues. CDR3 DNA sequence: TGTGCCAGCAGCTCACACACAGAAGCTAACTATGGCTACACCTTC. Translating gives CASSSHTEANYGYTF.

This clone was counted between two and nine times. V usage is TRBV7-2 and J usage is TRBJ2-7, with 13 bases identical to TRBD2. Losses at the gene ends were 4 bases for V and 0 bases for J; bases not matched to a gene: 6. The CDR3 loop spans 17 amino acids. In germline, CDR1 is SGHTA, CDR2 FQGNSA. The CDR3 sequence: CASSYTGLAGASYEQYF. In nucleotides, the CDR3 is TGTGCCAGCAGCTATACCGGACTAGCGGGAGCCTCCTACGAGCAGTACTTC. The variable domain in full, completed from reference TRBV7-2 and TRBJ2-7, reads GAGVSQSPSNKVTEKGKDVELRCDPISGHTALYWYRQSLGQGLEFLIYFQGNSAPDKSGLPSDRFSAERTGGSVSTLTIQRTQQEDSAVYLCASSYTGLAGASYEQYFGPGTRLTVT.

The genes are TRBV4-1 and TRBJ2-6, with unresolved D. The germline V gene encodes CDR1 MGHRA and CDR2 YSYEKL. Trimming removed 0 bases from V and 0 bases from J, with 12 bases in between. This CDR3 has 18 amino acids. The CDR3 reads CASSQEKGTLSGANVLTF. The CDR3 DNA sequence: TGCGCCAGCAGCCAAGAAAAGGGCACCCTCTCTGGGGCCAACGTCCTGACTTTC.

This chain links TRBV28 with TRBJ2-1; no definite D call. Trimming took off 4 bases at V and 8 bases at J, with 9 bases between the two ends. The germline V gene encodes CDR1 MDHEN and CDR2 SYDVKM. The CDR3 runs to 12 residues. CDR3 region: CASSSPEHEQFF. Written as DNA, the CDR3 is TGTGCCAGCAGTTCCCCCGAGCATGAGCAGTTCTTC.

The V gene is TRBV7-8, the J gene TRBJ2-7; D is possibly TRBD1 (6 bases). CDR1 SGHVS and CDR2 FQNEAQ come from the germline V gene. The V gene lost 3 bases and the J gene lost 7 bases, with 13 bases spanning the gap. CDR3 length equals 13 residues. CDR3 amino acids: CASSFEGECEQYF. DNA for the CDR3: TGTGCCAGCAGCTTTGAGGGGGAGTGTGAGCAGTACTTC.

Here the CDR3 reads CASSPDLDRRTQRDEAFF. In nucleotides, the CDR3 is TGTGCCAGCAGCCCCGACCTTGACAGGCGGACCCAAAGGGATGAAGCTTTCTTT. V usage is TRBV7-9 and J usage is TRBJ1-1; weak D call: TRBD1 (6 bases). Trimming pared 5 bases from V and 7 bases from J, leaving 29 bases between. The CDR3 extends over 18 amino acids. Germline lookup yields CDR1 SEHNR and CDR2 FQNEAQ (reference sequence).

The rearrangement links TRBV28 to TRBJ2-7; D gene ambiguous. V dropped 3 bases and J dropped 1 base, with 4 bases sitting between them. CDR3 length equals 12 residues. Germline assignment: CDR1 MDHEN and CDR2 SYDVKM. The CDR3 here is CASSLDSYEQYF. The CDR3, as DNA: TGTGCCAGCAGTTTGGATTCCTACGAGCAGTACTTC.

The chain uses TRBV7-9 and TRBJ2-4; unclear D gene. Trimming removed 0 bases at V and 0 bases at J, with 12 bases between. Per the germline V gene, CDR1 is SEHNR and CDR2 is FQNEAQ (reference sequence). The CDR3 has 17 amino acids. The CDR3 region is CASSLAFDSLAKNIQYF. In DNA, the CDR3 is TGTGCCAGCAGCTTAGCGTTCGACTCGCTAGCCAAAAACATTCAGTACTTC.

The V gene is TRBV19, the J gene TRBJ1-2; 7 bases match TRBD1. This CDR3 is 13 amino acids long. Germline CDR1 and CDR2: LNHDA and SQIVND (reference sequence). V lost 6 bases to trimming and J lost 4 bases; unmatched junction nucleotides: 5. CDR3 sequence reads: CASSGGQVYGYTF. The CDR3 coding sequence is TGTGCCAGTAGCGGCGGACAGGTCTATGGCTACACCTTC.

The chain recombines TRBV19 with TRBJ2-2; D gene uncertain. Between the trimmed V and J ends, which lost 5 bases and 8 bases, there was a span of 15 bases. Germline V gene sequence: CDR1 LNHDA, CDR2 SQIVND (reference sequence). The CDR3 runs 14 residues. In nucleotides, the CDR3 is TGTGCCAGTAGTTTTCGGACCCCGGCGGGGGAGCTGTTTTTT. This codes for CASSFRTPAGELFF.